This T cell receptor (beta chain) was recorded in a study of graft-versus-host responses after intestinal transplantation. The count of this clone is one. What it recognizes is unknown. Data came from immunoSEQ multiplex PCR; TCRdb stores just in-frame clones and leaves some out. The sample shows 85,000 to 100,000 clones, about 93% of them seen only once. This TCR was recovered from a human donor who received an intestinal transplant. Sequencing was performed on unstimulated CD8+ T cells sorted from spleen or lymph node cells, taken before intestinal transplant.

This CDR3 is CASSPRTGDPGELFF. For the CDR3, the DNA is TGTGCCAGCAGCCCCCGGACAGGGGATCCCGGGGAGCTGTTTTTT. The rearrangement uses TRBV11-3 and TRBJ2-2, with TRBD1 identical over 9 bases. The germline V gene encodes CDR1 SGHNT and CDR2 YENEEA. CDR3 size: 15 residues. J was trimmed by 6 bases and V by 5 bases; bases with no gene match: 7.